This paragraph reports one T cell receptor beta chain. Antigen unknown. Treatment specified: approximately 18 received Ad26.COV2.S at low or high dose, single or two shots; 5 received placebo; per-sample allocation not given. Each sample was drawn 63 days after the first injection (of vaccine or placebo). The vaccine delivered Wuhan-strain SARS-CoV-2 spike through an Ad26 vector. The V gene lost 0 bases and the J gene lost 12 bases, with 12 bases spanning the gap. This CDR3 region has 13 residues. Germline-derived CDR1 and CDR2 are SGHTA and FQGTGA. Assay: immunoSEQ multiplex PCR; the TCRdb copy retains only in-frame clones and omits some. The sample includes roughly 500,000 clones, 75% to 90% seen only once; the top ten take approximately 2.5%. These data originate in a study of Ad26.COV2.S vaccination and SARS-CoV-2 variants. Study-level information: Once, or twice with 56 days between doses, Ad26.COV2.S was given intramuscularly. Points from the study as a whole: Comparable non-spike TCR breadth was observed in vaccine and placebo recipients. Substantial post-vaccination breadth of spike-specific CD8+ and CD4+ T cell responses was reported.

The material was peripheral blood, obtained in a trial of Ad26.COV2.S vaccine versus placebo. This TCR was recovered from a person between 18 and 60 years old who received the Ad26.COV2.S COVID-19 vaccine or a placebo. The chain is built from TRBV7-3 and TRBJ2-1, with a weak D call TRBD2 (6 bases). The CDR3 is CASSLTTSSGQFF. The DNA for the CDR3 is TGTGCCAGCAGCTTAACAACTAGCTCTGGGCAGTTCTTC.